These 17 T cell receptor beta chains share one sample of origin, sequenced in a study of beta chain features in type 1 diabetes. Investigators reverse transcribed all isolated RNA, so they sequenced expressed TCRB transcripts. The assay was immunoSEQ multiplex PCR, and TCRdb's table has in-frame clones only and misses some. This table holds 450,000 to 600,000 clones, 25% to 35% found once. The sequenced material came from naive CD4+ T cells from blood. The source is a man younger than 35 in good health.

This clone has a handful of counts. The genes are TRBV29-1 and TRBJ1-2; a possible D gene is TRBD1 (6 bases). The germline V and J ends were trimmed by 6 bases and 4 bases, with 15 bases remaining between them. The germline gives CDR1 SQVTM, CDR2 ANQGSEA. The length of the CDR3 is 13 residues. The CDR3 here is CSVDGQKLYGYTF. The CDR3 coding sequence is TGCAGCGTGGATGGACAGAAGCTCTATGGCTACACCTTC.

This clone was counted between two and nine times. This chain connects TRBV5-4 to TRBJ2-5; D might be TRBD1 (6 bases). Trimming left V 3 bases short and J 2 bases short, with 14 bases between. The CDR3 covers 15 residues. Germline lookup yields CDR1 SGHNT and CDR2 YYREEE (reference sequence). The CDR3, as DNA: TGTGCCAGCAGCTCCTCGGCGGACAGACAAGAGACCCAGTACTTC. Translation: CASSSSADRQETQYF.

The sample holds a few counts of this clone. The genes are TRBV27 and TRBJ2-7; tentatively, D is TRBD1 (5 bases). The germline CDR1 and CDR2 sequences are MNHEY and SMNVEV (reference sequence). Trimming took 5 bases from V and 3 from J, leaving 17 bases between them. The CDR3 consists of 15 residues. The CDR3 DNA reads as TGTGCCAGCAGTCCGTCCCGGACACTCAACTACGAGCAGTACTTC. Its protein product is CASSPSRTLNYEQYF.

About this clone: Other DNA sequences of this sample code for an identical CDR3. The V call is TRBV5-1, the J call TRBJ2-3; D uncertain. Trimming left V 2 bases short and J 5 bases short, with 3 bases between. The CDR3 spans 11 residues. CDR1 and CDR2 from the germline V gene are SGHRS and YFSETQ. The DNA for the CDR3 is TGCGCCAGCAGCTTAAAAGATACGCAGTATTTT. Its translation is CASSLKDTQYF.

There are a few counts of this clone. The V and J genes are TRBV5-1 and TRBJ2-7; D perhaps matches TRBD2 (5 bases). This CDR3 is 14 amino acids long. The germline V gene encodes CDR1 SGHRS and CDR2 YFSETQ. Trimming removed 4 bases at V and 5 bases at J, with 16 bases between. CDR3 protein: CASSSVTGRHEQYF. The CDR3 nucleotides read TGCGCCAGCAGCAGTGTAACGGGAAGGCACGAGCAGTACTTC.

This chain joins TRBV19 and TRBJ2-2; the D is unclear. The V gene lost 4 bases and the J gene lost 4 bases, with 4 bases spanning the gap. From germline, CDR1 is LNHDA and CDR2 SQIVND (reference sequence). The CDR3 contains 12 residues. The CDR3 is CASSRVTGELFF. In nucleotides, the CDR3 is TGTGCCAGTAGTAGAGTCACCGGGGAGCTGTTTTTT.

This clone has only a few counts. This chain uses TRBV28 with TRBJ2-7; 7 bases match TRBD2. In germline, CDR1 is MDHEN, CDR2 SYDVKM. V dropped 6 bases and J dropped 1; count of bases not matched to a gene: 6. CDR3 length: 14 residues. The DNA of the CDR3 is TGTGCCAGCAGAAGTAGCGGGTCATCCTACGAGCAGTACTTC. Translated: CASRSSGSSYEQYF.

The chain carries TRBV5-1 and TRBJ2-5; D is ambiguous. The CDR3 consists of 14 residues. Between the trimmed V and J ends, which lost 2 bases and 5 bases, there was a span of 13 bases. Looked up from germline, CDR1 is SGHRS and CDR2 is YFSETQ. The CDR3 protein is CASSLRWGAETQYF. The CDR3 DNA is TGCGCCAGCAGCTTACGGTGGGGTGCGGAGACCCAGTACTTC.

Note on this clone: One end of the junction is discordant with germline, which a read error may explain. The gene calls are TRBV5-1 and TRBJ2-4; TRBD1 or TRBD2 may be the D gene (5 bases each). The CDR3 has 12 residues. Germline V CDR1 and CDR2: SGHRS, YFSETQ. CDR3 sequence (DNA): TGCGCCAGCAGCCCCGGGGCTCACCCCATGGACTTC. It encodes CASSPGAHPMDF.

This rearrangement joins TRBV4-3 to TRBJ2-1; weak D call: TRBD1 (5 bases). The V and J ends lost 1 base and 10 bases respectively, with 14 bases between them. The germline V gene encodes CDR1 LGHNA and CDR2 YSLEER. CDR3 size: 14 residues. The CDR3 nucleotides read TGCGCCAGCAGCCAAGGATTGGGGCGGCAGGAGCAGTTCTTC. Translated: CASSQGLGRQEQFF.

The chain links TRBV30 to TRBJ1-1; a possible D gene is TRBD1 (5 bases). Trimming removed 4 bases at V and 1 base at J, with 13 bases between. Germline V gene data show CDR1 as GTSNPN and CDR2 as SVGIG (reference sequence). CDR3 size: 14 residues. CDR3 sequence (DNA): TGTGCCTGGACCACCGGGACTGCGAACACTGAAGCTTTCTTT. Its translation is CAWTTGTANTEAFF.

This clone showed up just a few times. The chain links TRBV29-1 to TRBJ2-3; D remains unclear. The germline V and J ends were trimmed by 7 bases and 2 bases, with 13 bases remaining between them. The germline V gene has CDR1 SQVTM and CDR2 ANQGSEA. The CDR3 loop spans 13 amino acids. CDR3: CSGWSRITDTQYF. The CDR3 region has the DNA TGCAGCGGATGGAGCAGGATCACAGATACGCAGTATTTT.

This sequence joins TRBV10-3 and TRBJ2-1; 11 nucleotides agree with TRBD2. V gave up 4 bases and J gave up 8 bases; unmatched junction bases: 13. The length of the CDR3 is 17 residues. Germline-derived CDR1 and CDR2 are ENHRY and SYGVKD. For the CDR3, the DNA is TGTGCCATCAGTGCCCTCTTCTCTAGCGGGAGGACCCATGAGCAGTTCTTC. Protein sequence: CAISALFSSGRTHEQFF.

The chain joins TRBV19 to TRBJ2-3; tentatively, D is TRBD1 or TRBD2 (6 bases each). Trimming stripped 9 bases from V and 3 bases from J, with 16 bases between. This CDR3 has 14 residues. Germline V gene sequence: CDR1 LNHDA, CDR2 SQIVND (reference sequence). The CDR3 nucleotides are TGTGCCAGCCGACGTGGAGGGGGGACAGATACGCAGTATTTT. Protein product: CASRRGGGTDTQYF.

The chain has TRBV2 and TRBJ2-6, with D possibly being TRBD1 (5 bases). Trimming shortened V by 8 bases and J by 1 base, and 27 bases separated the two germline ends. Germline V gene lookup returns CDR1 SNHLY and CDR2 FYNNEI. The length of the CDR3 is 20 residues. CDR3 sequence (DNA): TGTGCCAGCTCCAACCTCTACCGACAGTACGGATCTTCTGGGGCCAACGTCCTGACTTTC. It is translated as CASSNLYRQYGSSGANVLTF.

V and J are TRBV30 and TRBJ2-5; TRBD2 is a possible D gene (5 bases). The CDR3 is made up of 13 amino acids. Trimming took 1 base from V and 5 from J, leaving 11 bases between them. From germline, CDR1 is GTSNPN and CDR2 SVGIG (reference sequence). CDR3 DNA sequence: TGTGCCTGGAGTGGAGATCGGAGGGAGACCCAGTACTTC. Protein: CAWSGDRRETQYF.

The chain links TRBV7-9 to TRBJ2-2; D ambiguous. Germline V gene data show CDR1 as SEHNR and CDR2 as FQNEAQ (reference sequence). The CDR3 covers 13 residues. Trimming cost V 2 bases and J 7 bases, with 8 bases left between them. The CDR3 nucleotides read TGTGCCAGCAGCTTATTGTTGGTCGGGGAGCTGTTTTTT. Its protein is CASSLLLVGELFF.